The next 29 T cell receptor beta chains were all read from a single sample in a study of long-term antiretroviral therapy in people with HIV. immunoSEQ v3.0 was run at survey level. This table comes from immunoSEQ multiplex PCR, and its TCRdb copy is limited to in-frame clones, with some not included. The profile shows about 34,000 clones, 94% of them singletons. The source material was unsorted PBMCs, sampled 5.1 years after starting antiretroviral therapy. The receptors originated from a woman aged 45 to 65 with HIV.

V usage is TRBV9 and J usage is TRBJ2-7; 7 bases agree with TRBD2. The CDR3 runs 15 residues. The germline V gene has CDR1 SGDLS and CDR2 YYNGEE. With 0 bases clipped from V and 3 bases from J, the junction kept 6 bases outside the gene matches. The CDR3 DNA is TGTGCCAGCAGCGTAGAGGCGGGGAGGGACTACGAGCAGTACTTC. Amino acid sequence: CASSVEAGRDYEQYF.

V is TRBV11-3 and J is TRBJ1-2; D unresolved. Trimming pared 2 bases from V and 6 bases from J, leaving 7 bases between. CDR3 length: 12 residues. CDR1 and CDR2 from the germline V gene are SGHNT and YENEEA. For the CDR3, the DNA is TGTGCCAGCAGCTTATCCGGGGATGGCTACACCTTC. Protein: CASSLSGDGYTF.

This clone was counted between two and nine times. CDR3 sequence: CASSGSGLLKETQYF. The CDR3 region has the DNA TGCGCCAGCAGCGGTTCGGGGCTCCTCAAAGAGACCCAGTACTTC. The chain couples TRBV5-1 to TRBJ2-5; D may be TRBD1 or TRBD2 (5 bases each). This CDR3 is 15 amino acids long. V was cut by 4 bases and J by 3 bases, with 16 bases left in between. Germline V gene lookup returns CDR1 SGHRS and CDR2 YFSETQ.

The chain joins TRBV7-2 to TRBJ2-7, with 7 bases that match TRBD1. The CDR3 covers 14 residues. In germline, CDR1 is SGHTA, CDR2 FQGNSA. The junction had 8 bases not matched to a gene; V was cut back by 5 bases and J by 4 bases. CDR3 in amino acids: CASSPRQGSYEQYF. DNA of the CDR3: TGTGCCAGCAGCCCTCGACAGGGATCGTACGAGCAGTACTTC. The variable domain in full, with the rest retrieved from reference TRBV7-2 and TRBJ2-7, is GAGVSQSPSNKVTEKGKDVELRCDPISGHTALYWYRQSLGQGLEFLIYFQGNSAPDKSGLPSDRFSAERTGGSVSTLTIQRTQQEDSAVYLCASSPRQGSYEQYFGPGTRLTVT.

The rearrangement links TRBV19 to TRBJ1-2; D not certain. Germline V gene sequence: CDR1 LNHDA, CDR2 SQIVND (reference sequence). Between the trimmed V and J ends, which lost 6 bases and 0 bases, there was a span of 14 bases. This CDR3 comprises 15 residues. CDR3 amino acids: CASRNGRGANYGYTF. The CDR3 coding sequence is TGTGCCAGTAGAAATGGGCGTGGGGCTAACTATGGCTACACCTTC. Full variable domain (missing parts from reference TRBV19 and TRBJ1-2): DGGITQSPKYLFRKEGQNVTLSCEQNLNHDAMYWYRQDPGQGLRLIYYSQIVNDFQKGDIAEGYSVSREKKESFPLTVTSAQKNPTAFYLCASRNGRGANYGYTFGSGTRLTVV.

The chain is built from TRBV6-1 and TRBJ1-1, with a possible D match to TRBD1 (5 bases). The CDR3 length is 15 residues. V was shortened by 6 bases and J by 6 bases, with 20 bases between the two germline ends. Looked up from germline, CDR1 is MNHNS and CDR2 is SASEGT. CDR3 DNA sequence: TGTGCCAGCAGGGACCCCGGGACCCCCCGACCTGAAGCTTTCTTT. It specifies CASRDPGTPRPEAFF.

The rearrangement joins TRBV11-1 to TRBJ2-3, with 13 positions matching TRBD2. V shed 6 bases, J shed 5 bases, and the junction held 5 bases outside the gene matches. Germline CDR1 and CDR2: SGHAT and FQDESV (reference sequence). The length of the CDR3 is 15 residues. CDR3 DNA sequence: TGTGCCAGCAGAAAACTAGCGGGGGGGCAAGATACGCAGTATTTT. Protein sequence: CASRKLAGGQDTQYF.

The CDR3 DNA reads TGTGCCAGCAGCCCCGATAGCGGGGGGACCTTAAGCACAGATACGCAGTATTTT. Its protein is CASSPDSGGTLSTDTQYF. The gene calls are TRBV4-2 and TRBJ2-3, with TRBD2 matching over 10 bases. Germline V gene lookup returns CDR1 LGHNA and CDR2 YNFKEQ. V was clipped by 4 bases and J by 0 bases; unmatched bases: 10. The CDR3 sequence is 18 residues long.

The gene calls are TRBV2 and TRBJ2-1; D is uncertain. Trimming removed 1 base at V and 0 bases at J, with 4 bases between. The V gene's germline CDR1 is SNHLY and CDR2 FYNNEI. This CDR3 region has 14 residues. CDR3 nucleotide sequence: TGTGCCAGCAGTGAAGATAGCTCCTACAATGAGCAGTTCTTC. Amino acid sequence: CASSEDSSYNEQFF.

The CDR3 loop reads CATHGAGGFNQPQHF. The DNA of the CDR3 is TGTGCCACCCACGGAGCAGGGGGTTTCAATCAGCCCCAGCATTTT. The chain has TRBV6-5 and TRBJ1-5; 7 positions match TRBD1. In germline, CDR1 is MNHEY, CDR2 SVGAGI. Germline trimming cut 10 bases from V and 3 bases from J; bases unmatched to any gene: 12. The CDR3 has 15 residues.

This chain links TRBV4-2 with TRBJ2-5; the match to TRBD2 covers 7 bases. Per germline, CDR1 LGHNA and CDR2 YNFKEQ. The CDR3 spans 14 residues. With V trimmed by 5 bases and J by 5 bases, 8 bases remained unmatched. The CDR3 sequence: CASSGQAGWETQYF. Here the CDR3 DNA reads TGTGCCAGCAGCGGTCAAGCGGGGTGGGAGACCCAGTACTTC.

This chain links TRBV27 with TRBJ1-5; perhaps TRBD1 as D (5 bases). Germline V gene sequence: CDR1 MNHEY, CDR2 SMNVEV (reference sequence). This CDR3 region has 13 residues. Trimming pared 5 bases from V and 3 bases from J, leaving 8 bases between. The CDR3 sequence: CASSAGPNQPQHF. The CDR3 nucleotides read TGTGCCAGCAGTGCAGGGCCCAATCAGCCCCAGCATTTT.

The gene calls are TRBV7-6 and TRBJ1-4; TRBD1 agrees at 8 bases. Germline loops: CDR1 SGHVS, CDR2 FNYEAQ. The V gene end was trimmed by 6 bases and the J gene end by 7 bases; junction bases not matched to a gene: 1. CDR3 length: 12 amino acids. CDR3 bases: TGTGCCAGCAGGGGGACAGGTGAAAAACTGTTTTTT. Amino acids: CASRGTGEKLFF. The full variable domain, in which reference TRBV7-6 and TRBJ1-4 provide the parts outside the CDR3, is GAGVSQSPRYKVTKRGQDVALRCDPISGHVSLYWYRQALGQGPEFLTYFNYEAQQDKSGLPNDRFSAERPEGSISTLTIQRTEQRDSAMYRCASRGTGEKLFFGSGTQLSVL.

J is TRBJ2-6 and V is TRBV7-5; the DNA was not used to check the table's D call, TRBD1. TRBV7-5 constitutes a pseudogene. CDR3 length: 16 residues. The CDR3 spells CARSAKVRSGANVLTF. CDR3 sequence (DNA): TGTGCCAGAAGCGCAAAGGTCAGGTCCGGGGCCAACGTCCTGACTTTC.

This chain links TRBV5-1 with TRBJ1-6; 7 bases are shared with TRBD1. CDR3 length: 14 residues. The V gene's germline CDR1 is SGHRS and CDR2 YFSETQ. Germline trimming cut 0 bases from V and 8 bases from J; bases unmatched to any gene: 2. CDR3 residues: CASSLGQGDSPLHF. CDR3 coding DNA: TGCGCCAGCAGCTTGGGGCAGGGGGATTCACCCCTCCACTTT.

This chain uses TRBV19 with TRBJ2-3; 10 bases agree with TRBD2. The CDR3 contains 13 residues. Germline loops: CDR1 LNHDA, CDR2 SQIVND (reference sequence). Trimming took 8 bases from V and 3 from J; bases not matched to a gene: 2. The CDR3 is CASSGLATDTQYF. The DNA for the CDR3 is TGTGCCAGTTCGGGACTAGCGACAGATACGCAGTATTTT. The complete variable domain, with remaining parts taken from reference TRBV19 and TRBJ2-3, reads DGGITQSPKYLFRKEGQNVTLSCEQNLNHDAMYWYRQDPGQGLRLIYYSQIVNDFQKGDIAEGYSVSREKKESFPLTVTSAQKNPTAFYLCASSGLATDTQYFGPGTRLTVL.

This rearrangement joins TRBV10-3 to TRBJ1-1, with D tentatively TRBD1 (6 bases). The V gene lost 4 bases and the J gene lost 1 base, with 13 bases spanning the gap. CDR3 length equals 15 residues. Germline V CDR1 and CDR2: ENHRY, SYGVKD. DNA for the CDR3: TGTGCCATCAGTGGAGGGGGACTGAAGAACACTGAAGCTTTCTTT. Protein: CAISGGGLKNTEAFF.

The chain has TRBV30 and TRBJ1-2, with 10 bases that match TRBD1. CDR3 size: 14 residues. Unmatched junction bases numbered 7, after V lost 2 bases and J lost 7 bases. Germline assignment: CDR1 GTSNPN and CDR2 SVGIG (reference sequence). The CDR3 bases are TGTGCCTGGAGTAAAGACAGGGGGCGAGGTGGCTACACCTTC. This gives the protein CAWSKDRGRGGYTF.

The V gene is TRBV6-6, the J gene TRBJ1-3, with D unresolved. CDR3 length: 15 residues. The germline gives CDR1 MNHNY, CDR2 SVGAGI (reference sequence). Trimming removed 2 bases from V and 0 bases from J, with 8 bases in between. DNA for the CDR3: TGTGCCAGCAGTTACCGAGGCAGCTCTGGAAACACCATATATTTT. It encodes CASSYRGSSGNTIYF.

CDR3 in amino acids: CASSRRTRETQYF. The CDR3 DNA reads TGCGCCAGCAGCCGTAGGACGCGAGAGACCCAGTACTTC. This chain connects TRBV5-1 to TRBJ2-5, with no clear D. CDR3 length: 13 residues. The germline gives CDR1 SGHRS, CDR2 YFSETQ. Trimming left V 4 bases short and J 4 bases short, with 11 bases between.

This clone was found a few times. CDR3 sequence: CASSLVIDGYTF. CDR3 nucleotide sequence: TGTGCCAGCAGTCTGGTGATTGATGGCTACACCTTC. The chain employs TRBV7-9 and TRBJ1-2; D uncertain. Germline lookup yields CDR1 SEHNR and CDR2 FQNEAQ (reference sequence). This CDR3 has 12 amino acids. V lost 6 bases and J lost 6, with 11 bases in between.

This chain links TRBV10-3 with TRBJ2-2; TRBD2 matches at 13 bases. CDR1 is ENHRY and CDR2 is SYGVKD in the germline V gene. V lost 10 bases and J lost 5; bases outside the gene matches: 4. CDR3 length equals 14 residues. CDR3 in amino acids: CATRLAGGTGELFF. The DNA of the CDR3 is TGTGCCACGAGACTAGCGGGGGGAACCGGGGAGCTGTTTTTT.

CDR3 coding DNA: TGTGCCAGCAGGGGGGCCGGGACAGGGAATGAAAAACTGTTTTTT. Its protein is CASRGAGTGNEKLFF. The gene calls are TRBV6-6 and TRBJ1-4; 9 bases match TRBD1. With V trimmed by 6 bases and J by 5 bases, 7 bases remained unmatched. Per germline, CDR1 MNHNY and CDR2 SVGAGI (reference sequence). The CDR3 loop spans 15 amino acids.

The CDR3, as DNA: TGTGCCAGCAGCCCGGGACAGAGTGAGACCCAGTACTTC. Protein product: CASSPGQSETQYF. The chain couples TRBV7-3 to TRBJ2-5, with 7 bases identical to TRBD1. Trimming removed 5 bases from V and 5 bases from J; junction bases left unmatched: 5. CDR1 is SGHTA and CDR2 is FQGTGA in the germline V gene. The CDR3 is made up of 13 amino acids.

The chain links TRBV6-5 to TRBJ2-3; the D is unclear. The V gene's germline CDR1 is MNHEY and CDR2 SVGAGI. This CDR3 is built from 16 residues. Trimming took 2 bases from V and 1 from J, leaving 13 bases between them. CDR3 amino acids: CASSYGRSWGTDTQYF. The CDR3, as DNA: TGTGCCAGCAGTTACGGGCGGAGTTGGGGCACAGATACGCAGTATTTT.

The chain employs TRBV28 and TRBJ1-2; D is unresolved. V dropped 5 bases and J dropped 4 bases, with 17 bases sitting between them. CDR3 length equals 15 residues. Germline-derived CDR1 and CDR2 are MDHEN and SYDVKM. The chain's CDR3 is CASSPRRSQSYGYTF. The CDR3 bases are TGTGCCAGCAGTCCTCGGAGAAGCCAATCCTATGGCTACACCTTC.

The rearrangement links TRBV5-1 to TRBJ1-3; D unclear. Germline V gives CDR1 SGHRS, CDR2 YFSETQ. Trimming shortened V by 1 base and J by 0 bases, and 5 bases separated the two germline ends. The CDR3 covers 14 residues. The CDR3 sequence is CASSLTASGNTIYF. The CDR3 DNA is TGCGCCAGCAGCTTGACAGCCTCTGGAAACACCATATATTTT.

The rearrangement joins TRBV9 to TRBJ2-5; 10 bases agree with TRBD1. Looked up from germline, CDR1 is SGDLS and CDR2 is YYNGEE. This CDR3 spans 16 amino acids. V was clipped by 3 bases and J by 5 bases; unmatched bases: 10. The CDR3 nucleotides are TGTGCCAGCAGCGATCCGGGACAGGGGCCTTCGGAGACCCAGTACTTC. It codes for CASSDPGQGPSETQYF.

The chain recombines TRBV11-2 with TRBJ2-7; D is possibly TRBD2 (5 bases). There are 16 residues in the CDR3. Per the germline V gene, CDR1 is SGHAT and CDR2 is FQNNGV. The germline V and J ends were trimmed by 5 bases and 1 base, with 18 bases remaining between them. The CDR3 reads CASSERTAFPSYEQYF. As DNA, the CDR3 is TGTGCCAGCAGCGAAAGGACTGCCTTTCCTTCCTACGAGCAGTACTTC.